The 14 T cell receptor beta chains below come from one sample, sequenced in a study of T cells in Graves' hyperthyroidism and ophthalmopathy. From RNA transcripts, TCR beta CDR3 regions were amplified. Researchers ran a first-round RT-PCR on the TCR CDR3 using the HTBI primer set. TCRdb processed the multiplex PCR reads anew with MiXCR; each CDR3 protein has one entry. This sample has fewer than 750,000 distinct CDR3 sequences, with about 15% found just once. Sequenced sample: blood. The source of these receptors is a woman aged 50 to 60 with Graves' ophthalmopathy.

This clonotype was detected many times. In nucleotides, the CDR3 is TGTGCCAGCAGCGCAACTAGCGTCAGTGCCTACGAGCAGTACTTC. This translates into CASSATSVSAYEQYF. The J gene is TRBJ2-7, the V gene TRBV28; 7 bases line up with TRBD2. Germline V CDR1 and CDR2: MDHEN, SYDVKM. V shed 6 bases and J 2 bases; nucleotides not matched to a gene: 10. This CDR3 is 15 amino acids long.

This clonotype was picked up many times. V is TRBV13 and J is TRBJ2-1; the D gene is possibly TRBD2 (5 bases). Germline V gene sequence: CDR1 PRHDT, CDR2 FYEKMQ (reference sequence). Trimming cost V 3 bases and J 2 bases, with 17 bases left between them. This CDR3 contains 17 residues. As DNA, the CDR3 is TGTGCCAGCAGCTTTGTTGAGGGTCGTGAGGCCTACAATGAGCAGTTCTTC. Protein product: CASSFVEGREAYNEQFF.

About this clonotype itself: An end of the junction differs from the germline gene, which may be a read error. The V call is TRBV29-1, the J call TRBJ2-3, with D perhaps TRBD1 or TRBD2 (5 bases each). Germline lookup yields CDR1 SQVTM and CDR2 ANQGSEA. The CDR3 is made up of 16 amino acids. The CDR3 DNA follows: TGCAGCGTTAAAGATCAACGAGGGGCGGGTTACAATACGCAGTATTTT. It specifies CSVKDQRGAGYNTQYF.

The gene calls are TRBV5-6 and TRBJ1-1, with unresolved D. The length of the CDR3 is 16 residues. Per the germline V gene, CDR1 is SGHDT and CDR2 is YYEEEE. Trimming removed 6 bases at V and 6 bases at J, with 24 bases between. In DNA form, the CDR3 reads TGTGCCAGCAAAAGTACAATTGCTGAGTTTTCGGCTGAAGCTTTCTTT. Translation gives CASKSTIAEFSAEAFF.

In its sample, this clonotype was seen many times. The chain carries TRBV7-3 and TRBJ2-5; the match to TRBD2 covers 8 bases. Germline CDR1 SGHTA, CDR2 FQGTGA. Trimming took 1 base from V and 3 from J; bases not matched to a gene: 4. The CDR3 length is 15 residues. The CDR3 reads CASSLIGRGEETQYF. For the CDR3, the DNA is TGTGCCAGCAGCTTAATCGGGAGGGGGGAAGAGACCCAGTACTTC.

This clonotype was recorded many times. The genes are TRBV20-1 and TRBJ2-3; 11 bases align to TRBD2. The CDR3 covers 14 residues. Trimming took 4 bases from V and 3 from J; bases not matched to a gene: 3. CDR1 is DFQATT, CDR2 SNEGSKA, per germline (reference sequence). The CDR3 DNA reads as TGCAGTGCTATACTAGCGGGAGTAACAGATACGCAGTATTTT. Encoded protein: CSAILAGVTDTQYF.

Only a few counts were recorded for this clonotype. The V and J genes are TRBV18 and TRBJ1-5; 7 bases are shared with TRBD1. The germline gives CDR1 KGHSH, CDR2 LQKENI. V was pared by 3 bases and J by 3 bases, with 2 bases of the junction left unmatched. CDR3 length: 14 residues. As DNA, the CDR3 is TGTGCCAGCTCACCCGGACAGGCCAATCAGCCCCAGCATTTT. Encoded protein: CASSPGQANQPQHF.

This clonotype has at least ten counts. This sequence joins TRBV24-1 and TRBJ1-2, with 10 bases aligning to TRBD1. Germline-derived CDR1 and CDR2 are KGHDR and SFDVKD. The trim removed 2 bases at V and 5 bases at J, leaving 7 bases unmatched. This CDR3 is built from 16 residues. CDR3 coding DNA: TGTGCCACCAGTGATTGGGGACAGGGGAGGGAGTATGGCTACACCTTC. Its translation is CATSDWGQGREYGYTF.

The genes are TRBV7-7 and TRBJ2-3; the match to TRBD2 covers 7 bases. V was pared by 0 bases and J by 5 bases, with 8 bases of the junction left unmatched. CDR3 size: 16 residues. Per the germline V gene, CDR1 is SSHAT and CDR2 is FNYEAQ (reference sequence). In DNA form, the CDR3 reads TGTGCCAGCAGCTTAGCACCCAGCGGGAATGGAGATACGCAGTATTTT. It translates to CASSLAPSGNGDTQYF. Together with reference TRBV7-7 and TRBJ2-3, the CDR3 gives the full variable domain: GAGVSQSPRYKVTKRGQDVTLRCDPISSHATLYWYQQALGQGPEFLTYFNYEAQPDKSGLPSDRFSAERPEGSISTLTIQRTEQRDSAMYRCASSLAPSGNGDTQYFGPGTRLTVL.

This clonotype was observed a handful of times. The chain uses TRBV20-1 and TRBJ1-2, with 10 bases matching TRBD1. The CDR3 contains 13 residues. Looked up from germline, CDR1 is DFQATT and CDR2 is SNEGSKA (reference sequence). The J segment lost 5 bases and the V segment lost 5 bases, leaving 5 bases of the junction unmatched. CDR3 sequence reads: CSAFRDRGYGYTF. CDR3 nucleotides: TGCAGTGCTTTCCGGGACAGGGGTTATGGCTACACCTTC.

This clonotype was detected many times. This chain links TRBV3-1 with TRBJ2-7; 9 positions match TRBD2. Per the germline V gene, CDR1 is LGHDT and CDR2 is YNNKEL (reference sequence). Trimming at V came to 3 bases and at J to 2 bases, leaving 5 bases not matched to a gene. CDR3 length: 15 residues. This chain's CDR3 is CASSHVAGGPYEQYF. The CDR3 DNA reads TGTGCCAGCAGCCATGTTGCGGGAGGGCCCTACGAGCAGTACTTC.

In this sample, this clonotype turned up many times. V gene TRBV2 combines with J gene TRBJ2-7, with 11 nucleotides matching TRBD2. The CDR3 length is 16 residues. V was clipped by 6 bases and J by 3 bases; unmatched bases: 10. Per germline, CDR1 SNHLY and CDR2 FYNNEI. In DNA, the CDR3 is TGTGCCAGCAGAAAAGCCCTAGCGGGAGGACACTACGAGCAGTACTTC. The encoded protein is CASRKALAGGHYEQYF.

The gene calls are TRBV6-2 or TRBV6-3 and TRBJ2-1; 10 bases line up with TRBD2. The J segment lost 7 bases and the V segment lost 7 bases, leaving 7 bases of the junction unmatched. CDR1 is MNHEY and CDR2 is SVGEGT in the germline V gene. There are 14 residues in the CDR3. The CDR3 here is CASMASGSPNEQFF. CDR3 DNA: TGTGCCAGCATGGCTAGCGGGAGCCCAAATGAGCAGTTCTTC.

This clonotype was counted at least ten times. The chain couples TRBV30 to TRBJ2-7, with a weak D call TRBD2 (5 bases). Germline values: CDR1 GTSNPN, CDR2 SVGIG (reference sequence). The germline V and J ends were trimmed by 3 bases and 2 bases, with 8 bases remaining between them. The CDR3 has 12 amino acids. CDR3 sequence reads: CAWREDAYEQYF. The CDR3 bases are TGTGCCTGGAGGGAGGATGCCTACGAGCAGTACTTC.